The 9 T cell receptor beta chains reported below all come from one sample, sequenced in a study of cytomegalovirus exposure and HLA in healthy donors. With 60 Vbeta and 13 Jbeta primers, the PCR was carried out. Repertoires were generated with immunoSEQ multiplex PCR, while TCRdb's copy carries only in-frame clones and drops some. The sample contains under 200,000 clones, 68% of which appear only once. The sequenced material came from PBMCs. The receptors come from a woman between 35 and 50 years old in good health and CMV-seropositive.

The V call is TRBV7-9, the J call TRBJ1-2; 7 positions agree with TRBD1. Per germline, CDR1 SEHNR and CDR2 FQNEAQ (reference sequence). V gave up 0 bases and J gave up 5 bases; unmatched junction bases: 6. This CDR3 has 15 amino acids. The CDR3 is CASSLARQGSYGYTF. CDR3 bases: TGTGCCAGCAGCTTAGCCCGACAGGGTTCATATGGCTACACCTTC. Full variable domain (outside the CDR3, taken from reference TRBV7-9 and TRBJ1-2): DTGVSQNPRHKITKRGQNVTFRCDPISEHNRLYWYRQTLGQGPEFLTYFQNEAQLEKSRLLSDRFSAERPKGSFSTLEIQRTEQGDSAMYLCASSLARQGSYGYTFGSGTRLTVV.

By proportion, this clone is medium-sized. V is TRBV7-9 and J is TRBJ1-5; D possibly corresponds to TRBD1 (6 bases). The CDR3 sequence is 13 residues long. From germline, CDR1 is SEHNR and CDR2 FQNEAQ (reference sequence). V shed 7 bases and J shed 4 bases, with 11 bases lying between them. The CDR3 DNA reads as TGTGCCAGCACCAGGGGCGAAAATCAGCCCCAGCATTTT. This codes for CASTRGENQPQHF. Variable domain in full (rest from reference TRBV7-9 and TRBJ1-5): DTGVSQNPRHKITKRGQNVTFRCDPISEHNRLYWYRQTLGQGPEFLTYFQNEAQLEKSRLLSDRFSAERPKGSFSTLEIQRTEQGDSAMYLCASTRGENQPQHFGDGTRLSIL.

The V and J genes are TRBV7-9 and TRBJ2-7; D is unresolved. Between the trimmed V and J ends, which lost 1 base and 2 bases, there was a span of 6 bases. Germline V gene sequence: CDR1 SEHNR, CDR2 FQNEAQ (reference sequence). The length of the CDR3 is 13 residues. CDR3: CASSLGAPYEQYF. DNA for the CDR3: TGTGCCAGCAGCTTAGGGGCCCCCTACGAGCAGTACTTC.

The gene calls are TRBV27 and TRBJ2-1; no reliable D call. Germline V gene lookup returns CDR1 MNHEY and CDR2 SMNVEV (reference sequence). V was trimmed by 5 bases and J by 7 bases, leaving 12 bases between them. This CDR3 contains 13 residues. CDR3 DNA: TGTGCCAGCAGTCCCGTACCGGTGAATGAGCAGTTCTTC. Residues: CASSPVPVNEQFF.

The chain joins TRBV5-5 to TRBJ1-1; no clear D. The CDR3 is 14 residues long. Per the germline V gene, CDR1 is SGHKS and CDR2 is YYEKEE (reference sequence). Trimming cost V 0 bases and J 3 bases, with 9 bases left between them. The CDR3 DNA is TGTGCCAGCAGCTTGGCCGTGGCGGACACTGAAGCTTTCTTT. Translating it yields CASSLAVADTEAFF.

CDR3 sequence reads: CASSTEAGGGEKLFF. The CDR3 DNA reads TGTGCCAGCAGTACCGAGGCAGGGGGCGGTGAAAAACTGTTTTTT. The chain links TRBV6-1 to TRBJ1-4; TRBD1 aligns across 8 bases. The junction had 9 bases not matched to a gene; V was cut back by 5 bases and J by 7 bases. This CDR3 comprises 15 residues. CDR1 and CDR2 from the germline V gene are MNHNS and SASEGT.

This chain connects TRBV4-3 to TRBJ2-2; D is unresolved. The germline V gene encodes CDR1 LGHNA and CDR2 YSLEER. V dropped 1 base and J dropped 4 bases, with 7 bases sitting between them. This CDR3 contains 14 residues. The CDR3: CASSQGSSTGELFF. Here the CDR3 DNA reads TGCGCCAGCAGCCAAGGTTCTAGCACCGGGGAGCTGTTTTTT.

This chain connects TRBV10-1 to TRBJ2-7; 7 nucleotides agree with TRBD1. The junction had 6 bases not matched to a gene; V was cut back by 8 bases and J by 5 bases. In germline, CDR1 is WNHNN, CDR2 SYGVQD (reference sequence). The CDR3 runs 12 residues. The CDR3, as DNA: TGCGCCAGCTCAATAGGGGGCGACGAGCAGTACTTC. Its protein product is CASSIGGDEQYF.

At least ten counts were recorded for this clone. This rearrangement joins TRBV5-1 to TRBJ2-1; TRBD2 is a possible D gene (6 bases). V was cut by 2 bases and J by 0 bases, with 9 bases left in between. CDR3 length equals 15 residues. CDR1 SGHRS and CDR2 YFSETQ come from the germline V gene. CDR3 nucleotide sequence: TGCGCCAGCAGCTTTAGCGGCCTCTCCTACAATGAGCAGTTCTTC. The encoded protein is CASSFSGLSYNEQFF.